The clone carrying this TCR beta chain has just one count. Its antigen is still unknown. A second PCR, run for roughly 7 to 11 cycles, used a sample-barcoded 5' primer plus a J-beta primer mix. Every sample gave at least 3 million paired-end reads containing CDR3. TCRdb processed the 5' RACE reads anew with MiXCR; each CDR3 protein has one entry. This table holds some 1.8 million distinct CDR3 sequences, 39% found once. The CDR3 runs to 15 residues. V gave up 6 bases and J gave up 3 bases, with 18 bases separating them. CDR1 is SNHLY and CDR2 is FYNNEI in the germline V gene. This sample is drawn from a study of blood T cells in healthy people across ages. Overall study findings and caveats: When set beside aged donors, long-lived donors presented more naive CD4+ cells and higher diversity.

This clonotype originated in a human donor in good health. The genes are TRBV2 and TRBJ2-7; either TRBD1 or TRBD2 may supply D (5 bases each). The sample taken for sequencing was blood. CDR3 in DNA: TGTGCCAGCAGATCCGGGGCAGTCGGGTTCTACGAGCAGTACTTC. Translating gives CASRSGAVGFYEQYF.